The following is a T cell receptor beta chain sequence with its context. Its specificity is unknown. Stated time point: peripheral blood 6 weeks after treatment start. This specimen comes from a study of PD-L1 blockade in urothelial cancer. In the study overall: Patients commenced atezolizumab in 2014, and it was given at 1,200 mg intravenously every 3 weeks. Blood-derived samples held a median around 130,000 T cells. At 3 weeks after treatment start (second dose) and again at 6 weeks, blood was analyzed.

TCRdb's copy holds only in-frame clones and misses some; the assay was immunoSEQ multiplex PCR. The table records some 40,000 clones, 91% of them present only once. General study results and limits: By 3 weeks, tumor-associated blood clones had expanded more in durable-benefit patients.

Germline lookup yields CDR1 MNHEY and CDR2 SMNVEV (reference sequence). Germline trimming cut 5 bases from V and 6 bases from J; bases unmatched to any gene: 2. This CDR3 is 15 amino acids long. The sequence derives from a man between 65 and 85 years old with urothelial cancer. Sequenced here: PBMCs, sampled around atezolizumab (anti-PD-L1) treatment. The chain couples TRBV27 to TRBJ2-2, with 14 bases aligning to TRBD2. CDR3 sequence (DNA): TGTGCCAGCAGTATGACTAGCGGGAGGGCCGGGGAGCTGTTTTTT. This codes for CASSMTSGRAGELFF.